Sequencing of this T cell receptor (beta chain) was carried out in a study of blood T cells in healthy people across ages (dated by TCRdb to 2013 to 2016). The study in broad terms: Template switching captured roughly one uniquely barcoded TCR beta cDNA molecule per two T cells in model experiments. The donors were divided into four age groups: young (average 16 years), middle-aged (about 41), aged (62) and long-lived (about 90). To avoid experimental bias, donors of different ages were randomly spread across the sequencing lanes. For two donors (one aged 18 to 29 and one aged 80 or older), the study analyzed two additional independent replicas of 1 million unique cDNA reads from the same blood draw. Age-related changes in TCR beta repertoire diversity were measured in the study by deep sequencing normalized with unique cDNA molecular identifiers. Beyond this particular receptor, the publication reports: Observed TCR beta diversity per million T cells fell roughly linearly with age, and a significant reduction was already apparent by age about 36. The long-lived group showed more naive CD4+ T cells, fewer expanded clones and increased TCR diversity than the aged group, suggesting age selection. Total diversity estimates from one million sequenced T cells were considered lower bounds and underestimates. Because the CMV infection status of the donors was unknown, age-related changes in expanded clonotypes may potentially have been confounded. The percentage of naive T cells measured by flow cytometry correlated strongly with observed TCR beta diversity. Since profiling was done on bulk unsorted PBMCs, naive and antigen-experienced compartments could not be conclusively compared.

This clonotype has a handful of counts. Its specific antigen is unknown. No base-level quality is on record; no much larger clone is a single base apart. Systemically healthy Caucasian individuals from Russia, over 30 in total and aged roughly 6 to 95 years, were included as donors. Approximately 9.7 milliliters of peripheral blood were drawn from each donor into EDTA-treated Vacutainer tubes. Ficoll-Paque density-gradient centrifugation was used to isolate PBMCs, with at least 6.5 million per sample. Trizol reagent was used to extract total RNA from the PBMCs, yielding at least 5.5 micrograms per sample. For every donor, flow cytometry on a PBMC aliquot measured the percentage of naive CD45RAhigh/CD27high T cells. The library was obtained by 5' RACE. The instrument was an Illumina HiSeq 2500. The second PCR ran for roughly 7 to 12 cycles and used a J-beta primer mix along with a sample-barcoded 5' primer. A unique molecular identifier was introduced onto each TCR beta cDNA molecule by a template-switch 5' adaptor carrying 12 random nucleotides. Each sample yielded at least 2.5 million CDR3-containing paired-end reads. All of the RNA was converted into first-strand cDNA using the Mint cDNA synthesis kit, with a TRBC-specific oligonucleotide serving as the primer. Following uracil-DNA glycosylase treatment, a first 18-cycle PCR with universal primers M1SS and BC2_uni_R was performed on all cDNA. For the original study's pipeline: Normalization of each sample was performed by random selection of 1 million high-quality reads, each carrying a distinct molecular identifier. Reads sharing molecular identifiers were discarded rather than binned into consensus sequences. CDR3 identification, clonotype clustering and error correction used MiTCR with a Q25 quality threshold and the strictest error-elimination algorithm. A nonparametric unseen species model with Euler transformation was used to estimate a lower bound on total TCR beta diversity. The public sequencing data were trimmed at Q25 with fastp and processed into clonotypes with MiXCR by TCRdb, which kept only in-frame beta chains. Each entry merges the rows of one CDR3 protein and shows their most common DNA and genes. The V and J calls and clone size are TCRdb's, not the authors'. This sample comprises hundreds of thousands of distinct CDR3 sequences, around 45% of them detected only once. The ten largest account for around 21% of the sample.

V and J lose 1 base and 6 bases, and a span of 16 bases separates them. From cysteine to phenylalanine, the CDR3 is 15 amino acids long. Only the CDR3 DNA stays, 45 bases, in frame from base 1. The CDR1 and CDR2 encoded by the germline V gene are SGHTA and FQGNSA. This chain is built from TRBV7-2 and TRBJ2-7, with a weak D call of TRBD1 (5 bases match). The sequenced sample consisted of blood. The TCR sequence derives from a man aged 55 to 70 in good health. The base sequence is TGTGCCAGCAGCTTAGGTCTTAGGGCAGGGTTCGAGCAGTACTTC. This codes for CASSLGLRAGFEQYF.